This T cell receptor beta chain was identified in a study of shared clonotypes between healthy human individuals. Looking at the study overall: Researchers assigned three CD4 naive, three CD4 memory, two CD8 naive and one CD8 memory plate to each donor.

Study findings and constraints: A limitation of the genetic and exposure-history diversity represented arose from few donors.

Germline loops: CDR1 LGHNA, CDR2 YSLEER. The CDR3 has 14 amino acids. Trimming shortened V by 0 bases and J by 12 bases, and 12 bases separated the two germline ends. The table lists this clone with a count of one. As yet, its antigen is unknown. The run depth of the assay was deep. The table came from immunoSEQ multiplex PCR; TCRdb's copy has only in-frame clones and leaves some out. The table records about 2 million clones, 85% to 95% of them present only once. Splitting the CD4+ cells yielded a CD45RA+ naive subset and a CD45RA-negative memory subset. The TCR was taken from a man between 18 and 29 years old in good health. The source material was naive CD4+ T cells sorted from blood. The subset denotes: CD45RA+ positively selected. The chain joins TRBV4-3 to TRBJ2-6; D is ambiguous. CDR3 sequence (DNA): TGCGCCAGCAGCCAAGATACAGTCCTAGGCGTCCTGACTTTC. This encodes CASSQDTVLGVLTF.